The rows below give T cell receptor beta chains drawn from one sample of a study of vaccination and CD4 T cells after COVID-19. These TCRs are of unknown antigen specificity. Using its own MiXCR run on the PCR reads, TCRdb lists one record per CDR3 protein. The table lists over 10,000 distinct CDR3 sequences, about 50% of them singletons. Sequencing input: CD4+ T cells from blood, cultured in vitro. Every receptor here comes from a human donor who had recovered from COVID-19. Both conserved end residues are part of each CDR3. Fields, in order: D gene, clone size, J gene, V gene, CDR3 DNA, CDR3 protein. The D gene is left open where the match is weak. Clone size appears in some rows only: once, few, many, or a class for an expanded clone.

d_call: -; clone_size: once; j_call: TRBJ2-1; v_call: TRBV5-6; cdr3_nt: TGTGCCAGCAGCATTAGCGGCAAGGGTTTTTACAATGAGCAGTTCTTC; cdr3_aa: CASSISGKGFYNEQFF
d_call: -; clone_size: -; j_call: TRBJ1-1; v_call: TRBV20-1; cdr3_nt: TGCAGTGGGAGGGCTCAAGGGGAAGCTTTCTTT; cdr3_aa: CSGRAQGEAFF
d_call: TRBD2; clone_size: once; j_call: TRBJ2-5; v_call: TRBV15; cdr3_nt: TGTGCCACCAGCAGAGATAAAGGACTAGCGAGTAGGTACCAAGAGACCCAGTACTTC; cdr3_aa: CATSRDKGLASRYQETQYF
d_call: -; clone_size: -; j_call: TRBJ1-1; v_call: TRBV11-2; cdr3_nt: TGTGCCAGCAGCTCCCTTCGACAAGGGTACACTGAAGCTTTCTTT; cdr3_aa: CASSSLRQGYTEAFF
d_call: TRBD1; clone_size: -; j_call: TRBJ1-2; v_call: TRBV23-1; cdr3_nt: TGCGCCAGCAGTCACCGGGGACAGGGTAGGGGCATATGGGGCTACACCTTC; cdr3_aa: CASSHRGQGRGIWGYTF
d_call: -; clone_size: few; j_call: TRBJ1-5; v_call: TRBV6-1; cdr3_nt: TGTGCCAGCAGTGTGACGGCTCAGCCCCAGCATTTT; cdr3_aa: CASSVTAQPQHF
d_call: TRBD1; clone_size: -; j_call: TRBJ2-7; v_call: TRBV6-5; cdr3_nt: TGTGCCAGCAGTTACTTCCCAGGGGGCTACGAGCAGTACTTC; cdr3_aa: CASSYFPGGYEQYF
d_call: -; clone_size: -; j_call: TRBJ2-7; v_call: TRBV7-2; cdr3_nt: TGTGCCAGCAGCTTAGTTGGCGCCTCCTACGAGCAGTACTTC; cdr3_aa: CASSLVGASYEQYF
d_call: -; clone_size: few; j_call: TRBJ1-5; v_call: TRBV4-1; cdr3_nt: TGCGCCAGCAGCCCAGGGACACTTAATAGCAATCAGCCCCAGCATTTT; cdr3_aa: CASSPGTLNSNQPQHF
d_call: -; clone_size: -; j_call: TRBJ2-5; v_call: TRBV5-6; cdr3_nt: TGTGCCAGCAGCCTCTGGTGGCAGTCCCAAGAGACCCAGTACTTC; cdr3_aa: CASSLWWQSQETQYF
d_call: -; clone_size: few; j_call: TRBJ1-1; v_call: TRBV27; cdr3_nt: TGTGCCAGCAGTTATCTGGGGACTGAAGCTTTCTTT; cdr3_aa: CASSYLGTEAFF
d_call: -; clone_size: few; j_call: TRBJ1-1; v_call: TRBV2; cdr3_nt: TGTGCCAGCAGGGTACCCAGGGAAGCTTTCTTT; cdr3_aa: CASRVPREAFF
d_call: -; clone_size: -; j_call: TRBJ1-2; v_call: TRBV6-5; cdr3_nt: TGTGCCAGCAGTTACTCGAAGACGGGAGGCTACACCTTC; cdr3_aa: CASSYSKTGGYTF
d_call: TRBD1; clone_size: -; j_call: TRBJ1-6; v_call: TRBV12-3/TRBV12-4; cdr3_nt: TGTGCCAGCAGTGGAGGGACAGGGAATTCACCCCTCCACTTT; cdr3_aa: CASSGGTGNSPLHF
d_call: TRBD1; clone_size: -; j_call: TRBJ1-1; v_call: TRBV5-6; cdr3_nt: TGTGCCAGCAGCTTCCGCCGGACAGGGCAAAACACTGAAGCTTTCTTT; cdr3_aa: CASSFRRTGQNTEAFF
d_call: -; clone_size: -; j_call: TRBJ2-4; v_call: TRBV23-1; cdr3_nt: TGCGCCAGCAGTCGGCCTACCAATTTAGCCAAAAACATTCAGTACTTC; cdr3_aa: CASSRPTNLAKNIQYF
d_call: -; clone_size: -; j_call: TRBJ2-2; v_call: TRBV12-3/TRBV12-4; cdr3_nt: TGTGCCAGCAGTTTAGGGAGGGTCGGGAACACCGGGGAGCTGTTTTTT; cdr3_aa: CASSLGRVGNTGELFF
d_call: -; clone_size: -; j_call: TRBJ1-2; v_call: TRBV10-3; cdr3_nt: TGTGCCATCAGTGAGAGCAGCTTTTCTAACTATGGCTACACCTTC; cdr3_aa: CAISESSFSNYGYTF
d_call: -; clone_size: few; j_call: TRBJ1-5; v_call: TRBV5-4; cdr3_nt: TGTGCCAGCAGCTTCGGGGTGAGTAGCAATCAGCCCCAGCATTTT; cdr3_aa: CASSFGVSSNQPQHF
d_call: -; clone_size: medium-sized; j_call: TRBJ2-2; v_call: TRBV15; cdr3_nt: TGTGCCACCAGCAGAGAACTGGCGACCGGGGAGCTGTTTTTT; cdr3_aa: CATSRELATGELFF
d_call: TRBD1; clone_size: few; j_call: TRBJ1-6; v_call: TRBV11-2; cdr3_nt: TGTGCCAGCAGCTTAGGGGGAACAGGGGGGAGCTCCTATAATTCACCCCTCCACTTT; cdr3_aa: CASSLGGTGGSSYNSPLHF
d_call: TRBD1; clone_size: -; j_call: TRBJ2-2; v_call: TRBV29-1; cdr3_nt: TGCAGCGTCTCGACAGGGCTAAAGGCCGGGGAGCTGTTTTTT; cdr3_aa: CSVSTGLKAGELFF
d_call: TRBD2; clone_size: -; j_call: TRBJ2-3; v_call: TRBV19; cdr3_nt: TGTGCCAGTAGTAGGTGGGCTAGCGGTGGAGATACGCAGTATTTT; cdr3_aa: CASSRWASGGDTQYF
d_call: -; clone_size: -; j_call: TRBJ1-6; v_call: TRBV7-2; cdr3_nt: TGTGCCAGCAGCTTAGCTGGGCCGGTTAATAATTCACCCCTCCACTTT; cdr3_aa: CASSLAGPVNNSPLHF
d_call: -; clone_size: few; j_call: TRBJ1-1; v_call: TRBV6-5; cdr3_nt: TGTGCCAGCAGTTACTCCGGGGTCTACGAAGTAGCTTTCTTT; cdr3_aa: CASSYSGVYEVAFF
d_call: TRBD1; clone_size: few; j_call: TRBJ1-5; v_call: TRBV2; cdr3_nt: TGTGCCAGCAGTGACCGGGACAGGGGGCTTCAGCCCCAGCATTTT; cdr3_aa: CASSDRDRGLQPQHF
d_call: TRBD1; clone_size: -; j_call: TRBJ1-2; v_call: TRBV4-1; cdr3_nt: TGCGCCAGCAGACCGCCCGGGACAGGGGGCTCGTATGGCTACACCTTC; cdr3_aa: CASRPPGTGGSYGYTF
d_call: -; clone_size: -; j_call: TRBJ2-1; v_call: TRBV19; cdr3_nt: TGTGCCAGTAGTATAGATTACGACAATGAGCAGTTCTTC; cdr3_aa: CASSIDYDNEQFF
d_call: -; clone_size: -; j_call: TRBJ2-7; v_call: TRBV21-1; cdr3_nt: TGTGCCAGCACCACAGCGGGGGCTAGCGGGGGGGCCTGCGAGCAGTACTTC; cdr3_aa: CASTTAGASGGACEQYF
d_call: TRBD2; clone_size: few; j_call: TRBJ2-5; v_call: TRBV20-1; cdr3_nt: TGCAGTGCTACAACTAGCGGAGGGTACCAAGAGACCCAGTACTTC; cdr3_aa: CSATTSGGYQETQYF
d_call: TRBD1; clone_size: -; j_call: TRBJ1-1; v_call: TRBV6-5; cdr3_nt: TGTGCCAGCAGTCTACTCTTCCAACCGACCCAGGACAGGCGGAACACTGAAGCTTTCTTT; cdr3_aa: CASSLLFQPTQDRRNTEAFF
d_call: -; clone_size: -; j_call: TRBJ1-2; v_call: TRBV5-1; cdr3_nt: TGCGCCAGCAGCCCCGGGGGAGCTGGCTACACCTTC; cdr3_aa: CASSPGGAGYTF
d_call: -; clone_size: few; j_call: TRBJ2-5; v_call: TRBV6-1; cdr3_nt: TGTGCCAGCAGTGAACGGACCGCCTCGGTGTCCCAGTACTTC; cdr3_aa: CASSERTASVSQYF
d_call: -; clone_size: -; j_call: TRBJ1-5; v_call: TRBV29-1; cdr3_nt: TGCAGCGTTGAAATCAATAGCAATCAGCCCCAGCATTTT; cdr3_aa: CSVEINSNQPQHF
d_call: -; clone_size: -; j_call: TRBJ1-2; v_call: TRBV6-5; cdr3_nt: TGTGCCAGCAGTTCCCCCGCCGGGGGTTTGGGTGGCTACACCTTC; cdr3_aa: CASSSPAGGLGGYTF
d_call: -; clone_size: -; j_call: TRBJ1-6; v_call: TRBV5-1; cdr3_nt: TGCGCCAGCAGCCCTCGGGATAATTCACCCCTCCACTTT; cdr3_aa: CASSPRDNSPLHF
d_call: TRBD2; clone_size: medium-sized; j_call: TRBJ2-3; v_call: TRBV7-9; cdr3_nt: TGTGCCAGCAGCTTAGGGACTAGCGGGGGTGCAGATACGCAGTATTTT; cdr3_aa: CASSLGTSGGADTQYF
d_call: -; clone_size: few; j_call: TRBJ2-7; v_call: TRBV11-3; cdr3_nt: TGTGCCAGCAGCTTAGATCGGGGAGGGGGCTCATACGAGCAGTACTTC; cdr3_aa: CASSLDRGGGSYEQYF
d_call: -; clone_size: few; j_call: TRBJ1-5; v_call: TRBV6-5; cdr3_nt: TGTGCCAGCAGTTACGGCGTTTCGGGGAATCAGCCCCAGCATTTT; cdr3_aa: CASSYGVSGNQPQHF
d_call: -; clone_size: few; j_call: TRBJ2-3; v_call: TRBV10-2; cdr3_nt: TGCGCCAGCAGTGAGTCGAGTGGAGGGGGGCAAGATACGCAGTATTTT; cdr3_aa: CASSESSGGGQDTQYF
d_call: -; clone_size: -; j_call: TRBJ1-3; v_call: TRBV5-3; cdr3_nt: TGTGCCAGCAGCTTATTTAGACGGAGCTCTGGAAACACCATATATTTT; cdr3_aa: CASSLFRRSSGNTIYF
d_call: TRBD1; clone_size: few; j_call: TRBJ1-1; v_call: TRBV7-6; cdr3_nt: TGTGCCAGCAGCTTTTTTGGGACAGGGGTATTTGTGAACACTGAAGCTTTCTTT; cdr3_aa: CASSFFGTGVFVNTEAFF
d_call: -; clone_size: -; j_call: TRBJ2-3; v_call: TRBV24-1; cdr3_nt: TGTGCCACCAGTGATGGGGGAGGACGCACAGATACGCAGTATTTT; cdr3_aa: CATSDGGGRTDTQYF
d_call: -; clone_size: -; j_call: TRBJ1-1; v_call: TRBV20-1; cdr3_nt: TGCAGTGCTAGGCGGGGAAGCCCGAACACTGAAGCTTTCTTT; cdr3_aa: CSARRGSPNTEAFF
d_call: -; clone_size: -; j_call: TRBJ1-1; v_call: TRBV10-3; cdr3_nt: TGTGCCATCAGTGAGTCATCGGGGGCCCGAGGTGAAGCTTTCTTT; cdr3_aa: CAISESSGARGEAFF
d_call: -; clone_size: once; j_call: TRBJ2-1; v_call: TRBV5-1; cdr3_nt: TGCGCCAGCAGGAGCGCCTACAATGAGCAGTTCTTC; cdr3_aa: CASRSAYNEQFF
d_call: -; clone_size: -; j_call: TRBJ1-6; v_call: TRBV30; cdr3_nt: TGTGCCTGGAACGACGACAATTCACCCCTCCACTTT; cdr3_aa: CAWNDDNSPLHF
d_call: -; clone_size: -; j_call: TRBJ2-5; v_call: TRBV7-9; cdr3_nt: TGTGCCAGCAGCCCTCGATTTTGGGGCGAGACCCAGTACTTC; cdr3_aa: CASSPRFWGETQYF
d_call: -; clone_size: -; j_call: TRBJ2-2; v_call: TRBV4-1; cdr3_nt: TGCGCCAGCAGCCAAGATAGTGTCGGGGAGCTGTTTTTT; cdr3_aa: CASSQDSVGELFF
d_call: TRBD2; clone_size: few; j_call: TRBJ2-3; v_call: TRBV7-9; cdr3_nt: TGTGCCAGCAGCCGTAGCGGGGTTTACGATACGCAGTATTTT; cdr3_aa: CASSRSGVYDTQYF
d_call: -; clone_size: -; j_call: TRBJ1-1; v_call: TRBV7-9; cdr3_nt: TGTGCCAGCAGCTTAGGATTCTCACTGAACACTGAAGCTTTCTTT; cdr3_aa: CASSLGFSLNTEAFF
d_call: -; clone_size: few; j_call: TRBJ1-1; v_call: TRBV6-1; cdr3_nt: TGTGCCAGCACCACCCCCCCGTGGGGGGAGAACACTGAAGCTTTCTTT; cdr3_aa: CASTTPPWGENTEAFF
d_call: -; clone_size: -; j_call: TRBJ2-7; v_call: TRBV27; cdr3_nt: TGTGCCAGCAGTTTAAATATAAGGACTGCCTACGAGCAGTACTTC; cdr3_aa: CASSLNIRTAYEQYF
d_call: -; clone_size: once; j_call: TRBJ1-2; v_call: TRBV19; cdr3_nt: TGTGCCAGTAGGTTTTCAGAATACTATGGCTACACCTTC; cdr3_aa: CASRFSEYYGYTF
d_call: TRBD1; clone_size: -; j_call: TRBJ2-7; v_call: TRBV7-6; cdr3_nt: TGTGCCAGCAGCTCGGACAGGGCCTCCTACGAGCAGTACTTC; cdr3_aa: CASSSDRASYEQYF
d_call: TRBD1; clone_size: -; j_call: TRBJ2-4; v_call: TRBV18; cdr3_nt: TGTGCCAGCTCTCCCTTAGAGGGACAGGGGAGCATTCAGTACTTC; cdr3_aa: CASSPLEGQGSIQYF
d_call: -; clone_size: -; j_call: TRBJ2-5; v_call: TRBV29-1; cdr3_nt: TGCAGCGCCAGGGTGGCGGGAGAGACCCAGTACTTC; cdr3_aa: CSARVAGETQYF
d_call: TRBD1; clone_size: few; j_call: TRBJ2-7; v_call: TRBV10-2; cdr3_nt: TGCGCCAGCAGGACGACAGGGAGCTCCTACGAGCAGTACTTC; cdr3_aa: CASRTTGSSYEQYF
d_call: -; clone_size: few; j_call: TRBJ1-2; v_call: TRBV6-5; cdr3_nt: TGTGCCAGCAGTTACGGCTATGGCTACACCTTC; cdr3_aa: CASSYGYGYTF